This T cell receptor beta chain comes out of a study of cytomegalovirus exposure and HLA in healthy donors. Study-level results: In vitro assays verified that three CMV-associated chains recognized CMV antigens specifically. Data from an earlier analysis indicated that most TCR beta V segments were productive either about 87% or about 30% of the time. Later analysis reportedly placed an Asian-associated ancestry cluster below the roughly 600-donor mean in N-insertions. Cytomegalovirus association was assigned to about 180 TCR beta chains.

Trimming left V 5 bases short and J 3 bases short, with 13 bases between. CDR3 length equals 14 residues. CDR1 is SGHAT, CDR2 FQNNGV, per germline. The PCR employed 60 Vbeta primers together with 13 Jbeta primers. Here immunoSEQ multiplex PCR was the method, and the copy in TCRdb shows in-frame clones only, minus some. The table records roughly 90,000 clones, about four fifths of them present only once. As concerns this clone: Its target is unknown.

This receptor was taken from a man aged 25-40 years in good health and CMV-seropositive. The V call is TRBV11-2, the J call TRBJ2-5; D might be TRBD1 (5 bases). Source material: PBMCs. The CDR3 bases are TGTGCCAGCAGCCTGAGACAGCCTAAAGAGACCCAGTACTTC. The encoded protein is CASSLRQPKETQYF.